This T cell receptor beta chain was identified during a study of cytomegalovirus exposure and HLA in healthy donors. Primers for the PCR totalled 60 Vbeta and 13 Jbeta. TCRdb keeps only in-frame clones here, not all; method: immunoSEQ multiplex PCR. The sample shows around 200,000 clones, approximately 78% of them seen only once. Study-wide findings and caveats: Generally TCR sequences proved uncommon, though certain public TCRs appeared in numerous donors. HLA alleles were associated with 18,000 or so TCR beta sequences in a later analysis at 0.05 false discovery rate.

CDR1 MNHEY and CDR2 SMNVEV come from the germline V gene (reference sequence). With 6 bases clipped from V and 0 bases from J, the junction kept 6 bases outside the gene matches. This CDR3 has 17 amino acids. Of note for this clone: Its antigen remains unknown.

The origin of this receptor is a woman between 40 and 50 years old in good health and CMV-seronegative. Sequencing used PBMCs. The chain recombines TRBV27 with TRBJ2-1; 12 nucleotides line up with TRBD2. CDR3 amino acids: CASRPGLAGYSYNEQFF. As DNA, the CDR3 is TGTGCCAGCAGACCTGGACTAGCGGGATACTCCTACAATGAGCAGTTCTTC.